In its sample, the clone carrying this T cell receptor (beta chain) was seen a few times. The sample has other DNA sequences that encode this CDR3 too. Germline V gene data show CDR1 as SGHRS and CDR2 as YFSETQ. The CDR3 consists of 14 residues. Trimming cost V 2 bases and J 0 bases, with 5 bases left between them. The data are from a study of shared clonotypes between healthy human individuals. Adult donors, all healthy and HIV-negative, had no recent acute infections or vaccinations. TCRdb's table, derived via immunoSEQ multiplex PCR, lists solely in-frame clones and lacks some. The sample carries over a million clones, approximately 70% recorded once.

The chain links TRBV5-1 to TRBJ1-4; D remains unclear. The receptor comes from a man between 18 and 29 years old in good health. The sequenced sample consisted of memory CD4+ T cells sorted from blood. Described subset: CD45RA-negative fraction. DNA for the CDR3: TGCGCCAGCAGCTTAGCGTCAACTAATGAAAAACTGTTTTTT. Its protein product is CASSLASTNEKLFF.